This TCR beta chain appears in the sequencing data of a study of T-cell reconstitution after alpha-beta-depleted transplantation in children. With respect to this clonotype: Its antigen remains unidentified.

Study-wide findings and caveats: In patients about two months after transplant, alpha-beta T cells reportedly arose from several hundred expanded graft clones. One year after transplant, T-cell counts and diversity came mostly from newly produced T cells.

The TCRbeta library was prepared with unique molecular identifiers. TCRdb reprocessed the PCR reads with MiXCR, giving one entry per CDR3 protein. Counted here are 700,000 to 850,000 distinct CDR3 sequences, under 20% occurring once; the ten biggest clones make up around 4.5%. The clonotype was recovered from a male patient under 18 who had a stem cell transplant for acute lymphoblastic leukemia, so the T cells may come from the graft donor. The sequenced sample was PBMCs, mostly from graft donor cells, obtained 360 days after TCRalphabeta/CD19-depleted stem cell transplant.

CDR3 sequence (DNA): TGTGCCAGCAGCTCGACAGGGGGTCAGAAAGCTTTCTTT. This sequence encodes CASSSTGGQKAFF. V is TRBV9 and J is TRBJ1-1, with 9 positions matching TRBD1. J lost 9 bases, V lost 4 bases, and 7 bases had no gene match. Germline V gene data show CDR1 as SGDLS and CDR2 as YYNGEE. This CDR3 is built from 13 residues.